These T cell receptor beta chains were read from a single sample in a study of blood T cell repertoires in COVID-19. Assay used: immunoSEQ multiplex PCR; TCRdb lists only in-frame clones, some missing. The data contain about 110,000 clones, 82% of them singletons. The sample was peripheral blood. The receptors shown here come from a woman aged 55-69 years with acute or convalescent COVID-19. CDR3s leave out the opening cysteine and the closing phenylalanine or tryptophan. Fields, in order: J gene, V gene, CDR3 protein.

J gene: TRBJ2-7; V gene: TRBV10-2; CDR3 protein: ASSEPPSYEQY
J gene: TRBJ2-6; V gene: TRBV6-5; CDR3 protein: ASHRVAGANVLT
J gene: TRBJ2-1; V gene: TRBV5-4; CDR3 protein: ASSMTSGGYNEQF
J gene: TRBJ1-4; V gene: TRBV9; CDR3 protein: ASSVGFQNEKLF
J gene: TRBJ2-1; V gene: TRBV27; CDR3 protein: ASSLAGGSYNEQF
J gene: TRBJ1-4; V gene: TRBV2; CDR3 protein: ASIYNSNEKLF
J gene: TRBJ2-1; V gene: TRBV18; CDR3 protein: ASSPGQGREVEQF
J gene: TRBJ2-7; V gene: TRBV6-1; CDR3 protein: ASSEVGGEQSYEQY
J gene: TRBJ2-1; V gene: TRBV7-3; CDR3 protein: ASSLGPGGYNEQF
J gene: TRBJ1-2; V gene: TRBV12-3/TRBV12-4; CDR3 protein: ASSLGTVYGYT
J gene: TRBJ1-1; V gene: TRBV9; CDR3 protein: ASSPDSPTEAF
J gene: TRBJ2-7; V gene: TRBV7-2; CDR3 protein: ASSLDGRGLAYEQY
J gene: TRBJ1-1; V gene: TRBV28; CDR3 protein: ASSLPGQGRLMNTEAF
J gene: TRBJ2-2; V gene: TRBV15; CDR3 protein: ATSSKEGTLTGELF
J gene: TRBJ1-2; V gene: TRBV9; CDR3 protein: ASSPQGQVAGYT
J gene: TRBJ2-3; V gene: TRBV7-3; CDR3 protein: ASSLDRSSTDTQY
J gene: TRBJ2-7; V gene: TRBV5-6; CDR3 protein: ASSLTGGFEQY
J gene: TRBJ2-5; V gene: TRBV10-3; CDR3 protein: AIRGQTQETQY
J gene: TRBJ2-2; V gene: TRBV6-2/TRBV6-3; CDR3 protein: ASSSGGTGELF
J gene: TRBJ1-2; V gene: TRBV6-1; CDR3 protein: ASSEAGGLAYT
J gene: TRBJ2-3; V gene: TRBV18; CDR3 protein: ASSPGQTTDTQY
J gene: TRBJ2-2; V gene: TRBV11-2; CDR3 protein: ASSKNRAGTDYTGELF
J gene: TRBJ2-2; V gene: TRBV6-4; CDR3 protein: ASSPTGGGHTGELF
J gene: TRBJ1-1; V gene: TRBV6-5; CDR3 protein: ASRGQAPRDTEAF
J gene: TRBJ1-6; V gene: TRBV6-6; CDR3 protein: ASSYSGRGNSPLH
J gene: TRBJ2-5; V gene: TRBV4-1; CDR3 protein: ASSQGSEETQY
J gene: TRBJ1-2; V gene: TRBV2; CDR3 protein: ASRSGTGYT
J gene: TRBJ2-7; V gene: TRBV4-1; CDR3 protein: ASSQGQGNYEQY
J gene: TRBJ2-7; V gene: TRBV28; CDR3 protein: ASSPTGVRVGYEQY
J gene: TRBJ1-1; V gene: TRBV19; CDR3 protein: ASQLTGMNTEAF
J gene: TRBJ2-2; V gene: TRBV27; CDR3 protein: ASSFGTPNTGELF
J gene: TRBJ1-5; V gene: TRBV7-2; CDR3 protein: ASSLGFNQPQH
J gene: TRBJ2-5; V gene: TRBV5-6; CDR3 protein: ASSWNGETQY
J gene: TRBJ2-7; V gene: TRBV5-4; CDR3 protein: ASSRGQGLEQY
J gene: TRBJ2-1; V gene: TRBV24-1; CDR3 protein: ATSDPVNEQF
J gene: TRBJ2-5; V gene: TRBV5-1; CDR3 protein: ASSEQDRVEETQY
J gene: TRBJ2-5; V gene: TRBV12-5; CDR3 protein: ASGISNRGQY
J gene: TRBJ1-1; V gene: TRBV14; CDR3 protein: ASSRTPGANTEAF
J gene: TRBJ2-1; V gene: TRBV30; CDR3 protein: AWSLLSGGGGEQF
J gene: TRBJ1-2; V gene: TRBV29-1; CDR3 protein: SVEVGGQGYYGYT
J gene: TRBJ1-6; V gene: TRBV24-1; CDR3 protein: ATSDAGAGSPLH
J gene: TRBJ1-6; V gene: TRBV7-2; CDR3 protein: ASSLMGGVNSPLH
J gene: TRBJ2-5; V gene: TRBV2; CDR3 protein: ASSGRQGGETQY
J gene: TRBJ2-1; V gene: TRBV5-5; CDR3 protein: ASSLAGGYEQF
J gene: TRBJ1-6; V gene: TRBV4-1; CDR3 protein: ASSQDPSLTGLRISPLH